This T cell receptor beta chain appears in the sequencing data of a study of blood T cell repertoires in COVID-19. In the study overall: From T cells, B-cell-depleted T cells, or PBMCs came the material, which was cDNA or gDNA.

The CDR3 length is 13 residues. The germline CDR1 and CDR2 sequences are SQVTM and ANQGSEA. V shed 7 bases, J shed 5 bases, and the junction held 5 bases outside the gene matches. In the original analysis: Amplifying reference gene primers gave estimates of nucleated cell counts. Assay: immunoSEQ multiplex PCR; the TCRdb copy retains only in-frame clones and omits some. The V and J calls and clone size were taken over from that table, and D and trimming were inferred from the DNA. The top ten hold around 1.5% of the sample, which has around 190,000 clones, 88% seen once. This clone was seen only a few times.

Sequences were obtained from peripheral blood. This chain uses TRBV29-1 with TRBJ1-5; 10 bases align to TRBD1. The source is a man aged 18 to 30 with active or convalescent COVID-19. This CDR3 reads CSAAGTGDQPQHF. The DNA of the CDR3 is TGCAGCGCAGCCGGGACAGGGGATCAGCCCCAGCATTTT.